One and the same sample provided the 15 T cell receptor beta chains below, sequenced in a study of CD8 T cells in Susac syndrome (dated by TCRdb to the late 2010s). Library creation used the immunoSEQ multiplex PCR assay. RNA was extracted with the RNeasy kit and roughly 0.45 to 1 ug was reverse transcribed using random hexamers. TCRdb trimmed the raw reads at Q25, called clones with MiXCR and kept productive beta chains. All rows with the same CDR3 protein become a single entry with the most common DNA and genes. For this sample there are 50,000 to 55,000 distinct CDR3 sequences; around 93% appear just once. Of the sample, less than 0.9% is held by the ten largest clones. Sequencing used CD8+ T cells from PBMCs. These receptors all stem from a human donor with Susac syndrome.

This clonotype was counted only a few times. In DNA, the CDR3 is TGCAGTGCTATGAGGGGGGTCCGCACTGAAGCTTTCTTT. Its protein is CSAMRGVRTEAFF. This sequence joins TRBV20-1 and TRBJ1-1, with D possibly matching TRBD1 (6 bases). Between the trimmed V and J ends, which lost 4 bases and 4 bases, there was a span of 13 bases. The CDR3 extends over 13 amino acids. Germline loops: CDR1 DFQATT, CDR2 SNEGSKA (reference sequence).

This clonotype was counted a single time. The CDR3 nucleotides are TGCAGTGCCAGACTAGCGGGTGTTTCGGGGACCCACACAGATACGCAGTATTTT. Translation: CSARLAGVSGTHTDTQYF. V is TRBV20-1 and J is TRBJ2-3; 10 bases are shared with TRBD2. The CDR3 has 18 amino acids. V lost 6 bases, J lost 2 bases, and 17 bases stayed unmatched. Germline CDR1 reads DFQATT; CDR2 reads SNEGSKA (reference sequence).

The rearrangement joins TRBV28 to TRBJ1-5; no reliable D call. The CDR3 has 14 residues. V lost 11 bases and J lost 6, with 20 bases in between. Germline lookup yields CDR1 MDHEN and CDR2 SYDVKM. The CDR3 region has the DNA TGTGCCTCCGAATTGGCGTCCTTGGGTCAGCCCCAGCATTTT. The encoded protein is CASELASLGQPQHF.

The chain recombines TRBV6-5 with TRBJ2-3; 10 nucleotides agree with TRBD2. With 0 bases clipped from V and 5 bases from J, the junction kept 11 bases outside the gene matches. The CDR3 has 18 residues. Germline V CDR1 and CDR2: MNHEY, SVGAGI. CDR3 DNA: TGTGCCAGCAGTTACTCGGCGCAGAGAGCGGGGGGGGGAGATACGCAGTATTTT. It translates to CASSYSAQRAGGGDTQYF.

This clonotype was recorded once. J is TRBJ2-1 and V is TRBV30; D uncertain. Looked up from germline, CDR1 is GTSNPN and CDR2 is SVGIG (reference sequence). The CDR3 spans 11 residues. V shed 2 bases and J shed 8 bases, with 7 bases lying between them. CDR3 in DNA: TGTGCCTGGAGTCCACGGGATGAGCAGTTCTTC. As protein: CAWSPRDEQFF.

The chain links TRBV5-6 to TRBJ1-6; 8 nucleotides agree with TRBD1. Germline CDR1 reads SGHDT; CDR2 reads YYEEEE. The CDR3 runs to 14 residues. V dropped 4 bases and J dropped 8; count of bases not matched to a gene: 5. CDR3 residues: CASSLGQGDSPLHF. As DNA, the CDR3 is TGTGCCAGCAGCCTTGGACAGGGCGATTCACCCCTCCACTTT.

This chain connects TRBV12-3 or TRBV12-4 to TRBJ1-2; 9 bases match TRBD1. The junction had 10 bases not matched to a gene; V was cut back by 7 bases and J by 4 bases. CDR3 size: 15 residues. CDR3 bases: TGTGCCAGCATGCCTCCCGGGACAGGGACCTATGGCTACACCTTC. Translated, it gives CASMPPGTGTYGYTF.

The V call is TRBV15, the J call TRBJ2-5; D gene ambiguous. Germline V lookup: CDR1 LNHNV, CDR2 YYDKDF (reference sequence). CDR3 length: 13 amino acids. Deletions cut 6 bases from V and 5 bases from J, with 13 bases between. CDR3 DNA sequence: TGTGCCACCAGGGTCGAAAGGGATGAGACCCAGTACTTC. It is translated as CATRVERDETQYF.

This clonotype has a single count. The chain recombines TRBV29-1 with TRBJ2-7; D uncertain. The CDR3 length is 13 residues. CDR1 and CDR2 from the germline V gene are SQVTM and ANQGSEA. V was trimmed by 6 bases and J by 5 bases, leaving 17 bases between them. In nucleotides, the CDR3 is TGCAGCGTCGCCGTGAACATCGAAAACGAGCAGTACTTC. Encoded protein: CSVAVNIENEQYF.

V and J are TRBV28 and TRBJ2-3; tentatively, D is TRBD1 (6 bases). Trimming removed 5 bases from V and 4 bases from J, with 19 bases in between. CDR3 size: 16 residues. The germline gives CDR1 MDHEN, CDR2 SYDVKM. The CDR3, as DNA: TGTGCCAGCAGTCTAACACAGGGACCAGGGGCAGATACGCAGTATTTT. Residues: CASSLTQGPGADTQYF.

This chain joins TRBV9 and TRBJ2-1; D is ambiguous. Trimming stripped 2 bases from V and 6 bases from J, with 12 bases between. The CDR3 runs to 14 residues. Germline CDR1 is SGDLS and CDR2 is YYNGEE. In DNA form, the CDR3 reads TGTGCCAGCAGCGTCCTAGGTGGAGTCAATGAGCAGTTCTTC. The encoded protein is CASSVLGGVNEQFF.

V is TRBV9 and J is TRBJ2-7; TRBD1 matches at 11 bases. J was trimmed by 2 bases and V by 0 bases; bases with no gene match: 4. The germline V gene encodes CDR1 SGDLS and CDR2 YYNGEE. This CDR3 is 16 amino acids long. CDR3 residues: CASSVGGTGGPYEQYF. CDR3 bases: TGTGCCAGCAGCGTAGGGGGGACAGGGGGGCCCTACGAGCAGTACTTC.

V gene TRBV7-6 combines with J gene TRBJ1-1; 7 positions agree with TRBD1. There are 15 residues in the CDR3. Trimming at V came to 4 bases and at J to 3 bases, leaving 8 bases not matched to a gene. Looked up from germline, CDR1 is SGHVS and CDR2 is FNYEAQ. In DNA form, the CDR3 reads TGTGCCAGCAGCTCCCAAGAGGGGGCTGACACTGAAGCTTTCTTT. This sequence encodes CASSSQEGADTEAFF.

The chain employs TRBV10-3 and TRBJ2-1; maybe TRBD2 (5 bases). CDR1 is ENHRY and CDR2 is SYGVKD in the germline V gene. This CDR3 region has 13 residues. The germline V and J ends were trimmed by 6 bases and 9 bases, with 15 bases remaining between them. CDR3 in DNA: TGTGCCATCAGCGCCCCGGGATCCTCTGAGCAGTTCTTC. It yields the protein CAISAPGSSEQFF.

The J gene is TRBJ2-1, the V gene TRBV12-5; 11 nucleotides match TRBD1. This CDR3 comprises 15 residues. The junction had 5 bases not matched to a gene; V was cut back by 4 bases and J by 6 bases. Germline assignment: CDR1 LGHNT and CDR2 FRNRAP. The CDR3 loop is CASGSGQGAVNEQFF. CDR3 nucleotide sequence: TGTGCTAGTGGTTCCGGACAGGGGGCCGTCAATGAGCAGTTCTTC.